This T cell receptor beta chain was sequenced during a study of T cells in Graves' hyperthyroidism and ophthalmopathy. Study as a whole: The authors collected peripheral blood at initial diagnosis, before any treatment. Study outcomes and limitations: Most thyroid-expanded clonotypes above 0.001 were also found in blood.

This clonotype was seen only a few times. The antigen remains undetermined. TCR beta CDR3 regions were amplified from RNA transcripts. First-round RT-PCR with HTBI primers amplified the TCR CDR3 region. TCRdb ran MiXCR on the multiplex PCR reads and lists one entry per CDR3 protein. The sample carries approximately 600,000 distinct CDR3 sequences, 20% to 25% recorded once. The V gene lost 5 bases and the J gene lost 2 bases, with 11 bases spanning the gap. The CDR3 totals 14 residues. Germline loops: CDR1 MDHEN, CDR2 SYDVKM. For ophthalmopathy patients, the Clinical Activity Score was at least 3 and the NOSPECS grade at least 4; duration was under 3 months.

The sample was blood. The chain has TRBV28 and TRBJ2-3; D possibly uses TRBD1 or TRBD2 (5 bases each). The clonotype comes from a man aged 25 to 45 with Graves' ophthalmopathy. Written as DNA, the CDR3 is TGTGCCAGCAGTACCATGGGGACCACAGATACGCAGTATTTT. It codes for CASSTMGTTDTQYF.